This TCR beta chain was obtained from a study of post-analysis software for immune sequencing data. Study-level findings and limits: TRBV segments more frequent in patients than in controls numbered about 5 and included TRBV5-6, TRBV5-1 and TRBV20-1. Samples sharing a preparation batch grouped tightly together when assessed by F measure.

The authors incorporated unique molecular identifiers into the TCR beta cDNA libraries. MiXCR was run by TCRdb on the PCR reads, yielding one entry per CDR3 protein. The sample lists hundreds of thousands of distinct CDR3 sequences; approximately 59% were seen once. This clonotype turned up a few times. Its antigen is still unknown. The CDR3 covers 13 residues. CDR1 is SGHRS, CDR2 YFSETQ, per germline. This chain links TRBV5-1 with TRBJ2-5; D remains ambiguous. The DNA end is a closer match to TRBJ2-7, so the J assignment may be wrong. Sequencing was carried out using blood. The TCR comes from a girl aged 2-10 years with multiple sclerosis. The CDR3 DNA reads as TGCGCCAGCAGCTTGGTTTCCCCCTACGAGCAGTACTTC. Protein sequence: CASSLVSPYEQYF.